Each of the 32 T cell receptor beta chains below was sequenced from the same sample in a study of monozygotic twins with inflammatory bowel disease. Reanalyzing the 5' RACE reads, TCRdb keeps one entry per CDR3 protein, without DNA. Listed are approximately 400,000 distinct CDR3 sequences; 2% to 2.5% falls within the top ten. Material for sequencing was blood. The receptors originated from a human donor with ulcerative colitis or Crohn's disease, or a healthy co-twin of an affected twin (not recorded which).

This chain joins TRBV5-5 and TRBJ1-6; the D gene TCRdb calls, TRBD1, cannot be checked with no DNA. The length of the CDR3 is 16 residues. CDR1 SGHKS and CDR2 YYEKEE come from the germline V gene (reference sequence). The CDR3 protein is CASSPRGGDYNSPLHF.

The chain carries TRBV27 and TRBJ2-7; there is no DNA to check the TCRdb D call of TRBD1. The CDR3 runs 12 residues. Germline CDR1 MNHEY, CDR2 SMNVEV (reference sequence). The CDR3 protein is CASSLRLGVVYF.

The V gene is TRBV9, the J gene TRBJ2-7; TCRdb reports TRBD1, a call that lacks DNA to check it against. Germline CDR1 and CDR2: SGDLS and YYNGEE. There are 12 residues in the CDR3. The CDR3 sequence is CASSGPGYEQYF. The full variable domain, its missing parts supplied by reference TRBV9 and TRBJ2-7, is DSGVTQTPKHLITATGQRVTLRCSPRSGDLSVYWYQQSLDQGLQFLIQYYNGEERAKGNILERFSAQQFPDLHSELNLSSLELGDSALYFCASSGPGYEQYFGPGTRLTVT.

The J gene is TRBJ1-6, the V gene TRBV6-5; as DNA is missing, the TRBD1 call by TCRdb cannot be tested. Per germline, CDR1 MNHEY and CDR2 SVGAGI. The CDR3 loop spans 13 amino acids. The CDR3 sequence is CASRPGGNSPLHF.

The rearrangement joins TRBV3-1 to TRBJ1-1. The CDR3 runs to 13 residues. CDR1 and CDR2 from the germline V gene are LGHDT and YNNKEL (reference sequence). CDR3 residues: CASSHEGRTEAFF.

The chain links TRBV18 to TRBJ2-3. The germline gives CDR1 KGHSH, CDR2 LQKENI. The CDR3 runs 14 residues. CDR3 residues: CASSPRTNTDTQYF.

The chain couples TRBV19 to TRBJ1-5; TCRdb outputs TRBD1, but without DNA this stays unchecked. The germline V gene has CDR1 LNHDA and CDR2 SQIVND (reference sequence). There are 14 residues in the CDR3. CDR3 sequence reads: CASRGTGVTQPQHF.

CDR3 protein: CASSYEGHYEQYF. The chain recombines TRBV6-2 or TRBV6-3 with TRBJ2-7. Germline V gives CDR1 MNHEY, CDR2 SVGEGT. The CDR3 contains 13 residues.

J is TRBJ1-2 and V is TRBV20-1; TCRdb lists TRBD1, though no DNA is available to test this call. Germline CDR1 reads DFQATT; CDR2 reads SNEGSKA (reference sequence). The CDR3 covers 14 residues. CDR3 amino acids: CSARPQGVGYGYTF.

The CDR3 spells CASSVGGGDYEQYF. This rearrangement joins TRBV9 to TRBJ2-7; TCRdb outputs TRBD2, but without DNA this stays unchecked. Germline CDR1 and CDR2: SGDLS and YYNGEE. The CDR3 has 14 residues.

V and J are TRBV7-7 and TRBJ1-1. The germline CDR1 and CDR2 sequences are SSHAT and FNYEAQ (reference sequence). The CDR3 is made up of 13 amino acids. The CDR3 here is CASSLSENTEAFF.

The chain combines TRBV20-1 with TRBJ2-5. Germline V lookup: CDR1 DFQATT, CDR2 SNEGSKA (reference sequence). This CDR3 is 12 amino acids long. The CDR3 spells CSALAVRETQYF.

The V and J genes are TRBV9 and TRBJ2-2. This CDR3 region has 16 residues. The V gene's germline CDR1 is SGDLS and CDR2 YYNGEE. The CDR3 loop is CASSEIGGSDTGELFF.

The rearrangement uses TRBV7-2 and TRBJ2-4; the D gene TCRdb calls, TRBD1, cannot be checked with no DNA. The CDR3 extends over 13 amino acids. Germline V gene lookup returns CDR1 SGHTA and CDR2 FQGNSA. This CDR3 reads CASTTGSGNMQYF.

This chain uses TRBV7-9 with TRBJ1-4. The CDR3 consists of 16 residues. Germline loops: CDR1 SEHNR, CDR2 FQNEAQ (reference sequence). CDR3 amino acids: CASSLRQGSGNEKLFF.

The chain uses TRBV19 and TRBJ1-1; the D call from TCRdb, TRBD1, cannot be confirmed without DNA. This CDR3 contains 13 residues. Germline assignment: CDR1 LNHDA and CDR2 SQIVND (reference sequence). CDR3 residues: CASKGQLATEAFF.

The CDR3 here is CATSRERSEQYF. V usage is TRBV15 and J usage is TRBJ2-7. This CDR3 comprises 12 residues. Germline CDR1 is LNHNV and CDR2 is YYDKDF (reference sequence).

Here the CDR3 reads CASSLTGRRDKTHYF. The chain combines TRBV7-2 with TRBJ2-5; TCRdb proposes TRBD1, but this gene call is untestable without DNA. The CDR3 loop spans 15 amino acids. Germline loops: CDR1 SGHTA, CDR2 FQGNSA.

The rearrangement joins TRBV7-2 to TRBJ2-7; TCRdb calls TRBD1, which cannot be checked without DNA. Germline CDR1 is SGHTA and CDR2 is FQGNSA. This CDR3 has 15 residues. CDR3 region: CASSSRTGSSYEQYF.

The CDR3 reads CASTLAGLFKDTQYF. The chain couples TRBV12-3 or TRBV12-4 to TRBJ2-3. This CDR3 contains 15 residues.

The chain's CDR3 is CSARIIPWTGELFF. This chain connects TRBV20-1 to TRBJ2-2; lacking DNA, the TRBD1 call made by TCRdb goes unchecked. The CDR3 length is 14 residues. Germline-derived CDR1 and CDR2 are DFQATT and SNEGSKA (reference sequence).

The CDR3 protein is CSASPGNNYGYTF. The chain uses TRBV20-1 and TRBJ1-2. The CDR3 has 13 residues. Per the germline V gene, CDR1 is DFQATT and CDR2 is SNEGSKA (reference sequence).

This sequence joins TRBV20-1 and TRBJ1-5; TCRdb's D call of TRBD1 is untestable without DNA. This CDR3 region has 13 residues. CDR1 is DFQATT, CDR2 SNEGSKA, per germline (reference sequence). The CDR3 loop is CSAGQVLNQPQHF.

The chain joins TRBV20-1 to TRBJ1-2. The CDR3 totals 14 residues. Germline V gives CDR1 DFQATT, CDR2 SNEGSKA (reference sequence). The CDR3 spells CSASWPASNYGYTF.

The CDR3 reads CASSVEQGSGYEQYF. The chain is built from TRBV9 and TRBJ2-7; TCRdb's D gene call, TRBD1, goes unchecked for lack of DNA. CDR1 SGDLS and CDR2 YYNGEE come from the germline V gene. This CDR3 region has 15 residues.

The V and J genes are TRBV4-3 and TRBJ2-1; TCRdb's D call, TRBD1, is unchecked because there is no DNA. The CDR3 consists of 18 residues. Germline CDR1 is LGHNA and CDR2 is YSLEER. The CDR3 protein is CASSQDRVSSSSYNEQFF.

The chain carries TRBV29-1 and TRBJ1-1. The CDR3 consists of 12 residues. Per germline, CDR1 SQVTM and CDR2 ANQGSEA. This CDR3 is CSGRGPNTEAFF.

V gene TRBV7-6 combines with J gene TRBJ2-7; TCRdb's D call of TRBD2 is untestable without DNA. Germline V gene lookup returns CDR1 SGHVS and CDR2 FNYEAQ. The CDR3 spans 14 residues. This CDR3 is CASSRGLAGDEQYF.

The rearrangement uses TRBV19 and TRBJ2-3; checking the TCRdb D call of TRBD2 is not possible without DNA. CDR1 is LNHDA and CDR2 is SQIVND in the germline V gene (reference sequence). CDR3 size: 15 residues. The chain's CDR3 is CASSLVLARTDTQYF.

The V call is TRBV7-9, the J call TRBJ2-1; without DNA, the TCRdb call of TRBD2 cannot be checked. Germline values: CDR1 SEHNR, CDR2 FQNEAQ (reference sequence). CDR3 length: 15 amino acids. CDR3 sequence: CASGMTSGIVNEQFF.

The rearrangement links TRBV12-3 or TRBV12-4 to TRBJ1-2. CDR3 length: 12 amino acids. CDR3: CASRFSGSGYTF.

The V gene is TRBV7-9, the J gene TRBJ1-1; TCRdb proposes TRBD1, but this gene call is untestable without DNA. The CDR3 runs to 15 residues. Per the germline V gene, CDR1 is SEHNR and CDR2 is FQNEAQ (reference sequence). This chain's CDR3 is CASSPGGGLNTEAFF. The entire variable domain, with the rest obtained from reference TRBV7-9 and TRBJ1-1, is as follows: DTGVSQNPRHKITKRGQNVTFRCDPISEHNRLYWYRQTLGQGPEFLTYFQNEAQLEKSRLLSDRFSAERPKGSFSTLEIQRTEQGDSAMYLCASSPGGGLNTEAFFGQGTRLTVV.